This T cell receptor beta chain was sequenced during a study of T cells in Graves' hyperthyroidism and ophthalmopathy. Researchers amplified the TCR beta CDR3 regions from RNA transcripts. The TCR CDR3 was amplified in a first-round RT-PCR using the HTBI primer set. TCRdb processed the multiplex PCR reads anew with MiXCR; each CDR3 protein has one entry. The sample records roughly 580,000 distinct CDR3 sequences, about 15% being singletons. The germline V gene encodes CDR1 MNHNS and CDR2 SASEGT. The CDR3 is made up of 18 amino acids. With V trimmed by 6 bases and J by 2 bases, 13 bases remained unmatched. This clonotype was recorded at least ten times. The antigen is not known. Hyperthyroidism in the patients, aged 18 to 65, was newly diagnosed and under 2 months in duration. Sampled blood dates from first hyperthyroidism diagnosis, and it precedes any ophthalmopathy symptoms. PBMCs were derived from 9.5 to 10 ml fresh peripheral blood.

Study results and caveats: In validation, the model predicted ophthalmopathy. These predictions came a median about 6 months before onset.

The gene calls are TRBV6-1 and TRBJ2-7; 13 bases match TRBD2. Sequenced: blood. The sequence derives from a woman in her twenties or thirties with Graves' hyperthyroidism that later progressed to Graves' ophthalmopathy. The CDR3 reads CASSHGLAGVSTPYEQYF. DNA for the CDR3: TGTGCCAGCAGCCACGGACTAGCGGGAGTCTCTACCCCCTACGAGCAGTACTTC.